This T cell receptor (beta chain) originates from a study of blood T cell repertoires in COVID-19. Overall study context: In each case, the material was cDNA or gDNA derived from T cells, B-cell-depleted T cells, or PBMCs.

V lost 3 bases and J 2 bases, leaving 15 bases between the germline ends. The germline V gene encodes CDR1 LGHNA and CDR2 YNFKEQ. This CDR3 region has 16 residues. Methods used by the authors: Amplification of reference gene primers was used by the study to estimate nucleated cell counts. This table comes from immunoSEQ multiplex PCR, and its TCRdb copy is limited to in-frame clones, with some not included. That table is the source of V, J and clone size, and D and trimming were worked out from the DNA. The data contain roughly 200,000 clones, just under 80% of them seen just once; the ten biggest clones take up approximately 3%.

This chain joins TRBV4-2 and TRBJ2-3; D perhaps matches TRBD2 (5 bases). The source of this sequence is a woman of 80 years or more with active or convalescent COVID-19. Sequenced material: peripheral blood. As DNA, the CDR3 is TGTGCCAGCAGCCAGGGCTGGACTTCCCTCACAGATACGCAGTATTTT. Translation: CASSQGWTSLTDTQYF.